This TCR beta chain comes out of a study of blood T cell repertoires in COVID-19. Whole-study context: Samples of COVID-19 (acute and convalescent) were obtained from the United States, Italy and Spain.

Sequencing was performed with immunoSEQ multiplex PCR; in TCRdb, only in-frame clones are kept and a portion is missing. The sample holds under 300,000 clones, more than 70% seen once. This CDR3 has 14 residues. V dropped 0 bases and J dropped 4 bases, with 7 bases sitting between them. Germline CDR1 LNHDA, CDR2 SQIVND (reference sequence). The chain has TRBV19 and TRBJ1-3, with unresolved D. This receptor was identified in a woman aged 40 to 49 with acute COVID-19. Source material: PBMCs or T cells enriched from blood (not recorded which). CDR3 residues: CASSIDLPGNTIYF. DNA of the CDR3: TGTGCCAGTAGTATAGATCTTCCCGGAAACACCATATATTTT.